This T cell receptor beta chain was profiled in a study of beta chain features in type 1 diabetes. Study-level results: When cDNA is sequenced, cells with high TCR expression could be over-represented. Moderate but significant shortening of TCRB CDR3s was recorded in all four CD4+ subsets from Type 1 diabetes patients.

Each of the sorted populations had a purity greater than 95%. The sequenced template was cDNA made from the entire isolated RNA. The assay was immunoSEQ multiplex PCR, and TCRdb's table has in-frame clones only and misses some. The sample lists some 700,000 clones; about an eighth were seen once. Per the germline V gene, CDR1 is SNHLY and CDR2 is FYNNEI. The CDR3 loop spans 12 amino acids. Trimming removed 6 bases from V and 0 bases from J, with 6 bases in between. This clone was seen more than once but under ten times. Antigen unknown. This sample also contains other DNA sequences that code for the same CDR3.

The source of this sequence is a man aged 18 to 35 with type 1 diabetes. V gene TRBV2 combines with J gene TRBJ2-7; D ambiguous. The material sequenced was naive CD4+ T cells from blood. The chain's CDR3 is CASSLSSYEQYF. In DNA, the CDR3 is TGTGCCAGCAGCCTCAGCTCCTACGAGCAGTACTTC.